Listed below are T cell receptor beta chains from one sample, sequenced in a study of blood T cell repertoires in COVID-19. Clones were sequenced by immunoSEQ multiplex PCR, and TCRdb holds only the in-frame ones, with some missing. The table lists tens of thousands of clones, around nine tenths of them singletons. Sequencing input: peripheral blood. The receptors were sampled from a man aged 60-69 years with active COVID-19. Both conserved end residues are part of each CDR3. The D gene is left open where the match is weak. Clone size is stated in some rows and not others, as once, few, many or a class when expanded.

v_gene,j_gene,abundance,d_gene,CDR3aa,CDR3nt
TRBV7-8,TRBJ1-3,-,TRBD1,CASSLGQGDTIYF,TGTGCCAGCAGCCTAGGACAGGGGGACACCATATATTTT
TRBV18,TRBJ2-3,-,-,CASSQGAGGSTDTQYF,TGTGCCAGCTCTCAGGGTGCCGGCGGAAGCACAGATACGCAGTATTTT
TRBV2,TRBJ1-6,few,TRBD1,CASRQRGQGHNSPLHF,TGTGCCAGCAGACAACGAGGACAGGGCCATAATTCACCCCTCCACTTT
TRBV29-1,TRBJ1-1,-,TRBD1,CSVRQGGTEAFF,TGCAGCGTCCGACAGGGGGGAACTGAAGCTTTCTTT
TRBV7-3,TRBJ2-2,-,TRBD1,CASSLAGGQTGELFF,TGTGCCAGCAGCTTGGCAGGGGGTCAAACCGGGGAGCTGTTTTTT
TRBV5-6,TRBJ2-2,-,TRBD2,CASSLFGTSGGYTGELFF,TGTGCCAGCAGCTTGTTCGGGACTAGCGGGGGGTACACCGGGGAGCTGTTTTTT
TRBV4-1,TRBJ1-1,-,-,CASSQEERNTEAFF,TGCGCCAGCAGCCAAGAGGAGAGGAACACTGAAGCTTTCTTT
TRBV4-3,TRBJ2-2,-,TRBD1,CASSQEATGHGELFF,TGCGCCAGCAGCCAAGAAGCGACAGGGCACGGGGAGCTGTTTTTT
TRBV30,TRBJ1-2,-,TRBD1,CAWTRDRGDYGYTF,TGTGCCTGGACCCGCGACAGGGGTGACTATGGCTACACCTTC
TRBV29-1,TRBJ1-2,once,TRBD1,CSVTGGYGYTF,TGCAGCGTGACAGGGGGCTATGGCTACACCTTC
TRBV6-2/TRBV6-3,TRBJ2-2,-,-,CASSYRSSTGELFF,TGTGCCAGCAGTTACAGGTCTAGTACCGGGGAGCTGTTTTTT
TRBV18,TRBJ2-3,once,TRBD2,CASSPRTLAGGLTDTQYF,TGTGCCAGCTCACCGCGAACCTTAGCGGGGGGGCTCACAGATACGCAGTATTTT
TRBV9,TRBJ2-5,-,-,CASSTGEWQTQYF,TGTGCCAGCAGCACCGGGGAGTGGCAGACCCAGTACTTC